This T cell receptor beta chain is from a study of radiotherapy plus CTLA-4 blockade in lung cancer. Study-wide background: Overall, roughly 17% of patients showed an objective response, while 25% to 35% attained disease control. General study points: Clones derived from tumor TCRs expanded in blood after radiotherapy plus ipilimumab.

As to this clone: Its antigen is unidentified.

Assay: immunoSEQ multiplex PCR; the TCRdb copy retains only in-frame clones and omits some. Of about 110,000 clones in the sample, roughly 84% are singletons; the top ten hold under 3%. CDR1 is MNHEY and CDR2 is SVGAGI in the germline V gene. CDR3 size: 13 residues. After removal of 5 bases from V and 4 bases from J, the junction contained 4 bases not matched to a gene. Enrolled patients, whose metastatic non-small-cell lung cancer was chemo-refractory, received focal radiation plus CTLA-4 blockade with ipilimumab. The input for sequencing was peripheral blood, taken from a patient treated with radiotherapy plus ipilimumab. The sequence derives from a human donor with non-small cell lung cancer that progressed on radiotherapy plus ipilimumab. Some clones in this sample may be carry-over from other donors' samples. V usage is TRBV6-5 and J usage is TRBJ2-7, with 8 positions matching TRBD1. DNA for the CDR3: TGTGCCAGCAGTAACGACAGGGGATACGAGCAGTACTTC. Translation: CASSNDRGYEQYF.